This T cell receptor beta chain was recorded in a study of T-cell reconstitution after alpha-beta-depleted transplantation in children. This clonotype occurred a few times. Antigen unknown. V was clipped by 2 bases and J by 8 bases; unmatched bases: 3. The CDR3 contains 14 residues. General study findings and limits: Counts and diversity of T cells one year after transplant came mostly from newly produced T cells. Where some patients showed high TCRbeta diversity at day 60, it came from recipient T cells and thymic progenitors that had survived. Several hundred rapidly expanded clones from non-depleted graft cells reportedly supplied alpha-beta T cells about two months post-transplant.

Unique molecular identifiers were incorporated during preparation of the TCRbeta library. A single record per CDR3 protein comes from TCRdb applying MiXCR to the PCR reads. Found here are some 840,000 distinct CDR3 sequences, under 20% of them singletons; the top ten hold around 5%. Sequences were derived from PBMCs, mostly from graft donor cells, sampled 360 days after TCRalphabeta/CD19-depleted stem cell transplant. This receptor was taken from a male patient aged 5 to 17 who had a stem cell transplant for acute lymphoblastic leukemia, so the T cells may come from the graft donor. The rearrangement joins TRBV12-3 or TRBV12-4 to TRBJ2-1; 10 nucleotides agree with TRBD2. The CDR3 loop is CASSLLSGRDEQFF. In DNA, the CDR3 is TGTGCCAGCAGTTTACTCAGCGGGAGGGATGAGCAGTTCTTC.